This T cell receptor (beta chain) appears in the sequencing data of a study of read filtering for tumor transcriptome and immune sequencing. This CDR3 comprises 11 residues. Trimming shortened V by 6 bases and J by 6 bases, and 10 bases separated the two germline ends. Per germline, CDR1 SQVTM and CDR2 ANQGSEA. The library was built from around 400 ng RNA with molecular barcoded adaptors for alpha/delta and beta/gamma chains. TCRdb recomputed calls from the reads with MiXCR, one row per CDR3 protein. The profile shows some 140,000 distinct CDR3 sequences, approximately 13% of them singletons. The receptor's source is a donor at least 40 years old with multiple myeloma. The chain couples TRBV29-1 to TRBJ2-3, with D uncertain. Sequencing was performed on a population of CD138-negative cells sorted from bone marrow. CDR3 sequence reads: CSVQQGDTQYF. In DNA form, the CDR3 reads TGCAGCGTCCAGCAAGGGGATACGCAGTATTTT.